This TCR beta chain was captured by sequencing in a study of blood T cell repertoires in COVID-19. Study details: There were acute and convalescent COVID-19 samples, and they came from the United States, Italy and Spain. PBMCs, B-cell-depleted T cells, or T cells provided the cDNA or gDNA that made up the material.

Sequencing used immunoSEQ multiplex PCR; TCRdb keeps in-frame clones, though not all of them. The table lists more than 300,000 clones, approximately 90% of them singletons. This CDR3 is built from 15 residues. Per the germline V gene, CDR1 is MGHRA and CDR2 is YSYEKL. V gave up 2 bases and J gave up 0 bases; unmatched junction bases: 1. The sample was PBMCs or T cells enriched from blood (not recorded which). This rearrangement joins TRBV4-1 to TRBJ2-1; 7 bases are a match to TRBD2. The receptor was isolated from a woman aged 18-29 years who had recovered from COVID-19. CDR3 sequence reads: CASSQLAASYNEQFF. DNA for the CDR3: TGCGCCAGCAGCCAACTAGCGGCCTCCTACAATGAGCAGTTCTTC.